A single sample gave rise to the 23 T cell receptor beta chains below, sequenced in a study of shared clonotypes between healthy human individuals. TCRdb's table, derived via immunoSEQ multiplex PCR, lists solely in-frame clones and lacks some. There are roughly 2,500,000 clones in the sample; 93% occur only once, and approximately 0.37% lies in the top ten. The sample comprised naive CD4+ T cells from PBMCs. Stated subset: CD45RA+ positively selected. The origin of the receptors is a man in his late teens or twenties in good health. Some clones in this sample may be carry-over from other donors' samples.

This clone was seen once. V and J are TRBV7-2 and TRBJ1-2; weak D call: TRBD1 (5 bases). V shed 8 bases and J shed 6 bases, with 16 bases lying between them. This CDR3 is 13 amino acids long. The V gene's germline CDR1 is SGHTA and CDR2 FQGNSA. The CDR3 loop reads CASATQGGDGYTF. CDR3 coding DNA: TGTGCCAGCGCCACCCAGGGAGGAGATGGCTACACCTTC.

The chain carries TRBV5-4 and TRBJ2-3; 10 nucleotides line up with TRBD2. This CDR3 is 13 amino acids long. The V gene's germline CDR1 is SGHNT and CDR2 YYREEE (reference sequence). Trimming took 5 bases from V and 12 from J; bases not matched to a gene: 9. The CDR3 loop is CASSWGTSEAQYF. The CDR3 bases are TGTGCCAGCAGTTGGGGGACTAGCGAGGCCCAGTATTTT.

On this clone itself: Other DNA sequences of this sample code for an identical CDR3. The chain couples TRBV5-1 to TRBJ2-2, with TRBD1 as a possible D gene (5 bases). The CDR3 length is 16 residues. Trimming stripped 0 bases from V and 0 bases from J, with 9 bases between. Germline V gene lookup returns CDR1 SGHRS and CDR2 YFSETQ. The CDR3 loop reads CASSLGDRSNTGELFF. CDR3 bases: TGCGCCAGCAGCTTGGGCGACAGATCGAACACCGGGGAGCTGTTTTTT.

A note on this clone: This specimen includes other DNA sequences encoding the same CDR3. The chain links TRBV5-4 to TRBJ2-7; no definite D call. The germline CDR1 and CDR2 sequences are SGHNT and YYREEE (reference sequence). The germline V and J ends were trimmed by 0 bases and 3 bases, with 4 bases remaining between them. The CDR3 runs 12 residues. As DNA, the CDR3 is TGTGCCAGCAGCTTGGACGGCTACGAGCAGTACTTC. Amino acid sequence: CASSLDGYEQYF.

V and J are TRBV5-1 and TRBJ2-3; D is ambiguous. The germline gives CDR1 SGHRS, CDR2 YFSETQ. The CDR3 covers 12 residues. Trimming stripped 0 bases from V and 8 bases from J, with 7 bases between. In nucleotides, the CDR3 is TGCGCCAGCAGCTTGGACCAACCTACGCAGTATTTT. Encoded protein: CASSLDQPTQYF.

This clone was seen once. The CDR3 sequence: CATSREGLAGYEQYF. In DNA, the CDR3 is TGTGCCACCAGCAGAGAGGGACTAGCGGGGTACGAGCAGTACTTC. The V call is TRBV15, the J call TRBJ2-7; 13 positions match TRBD2. The CDR3 spans 15 residues. V dropped 0 bases and J dropped 4; count of bases not matched to a gene: 0. The germline gives CDR1 LNHNV, CDR2 YYDKDF (reference sequence).

This clone occurred a few times. CDR3 nucleotide sequence: TGCGCCAGCAGCCAAGGTAGGGGGAACACTGAAGCTTTCTTT. Translation gives CASSQGRGNTEAFF. The genes are TRBV4-1 and TRBJ1-1; a weak D match, TRBD1 (5 bases). The CDR3 runs 14 residues. Trimming removed 1 base from V and 1 base from J, with 7 bases in between. Germline loops: CDR1 MGHRA, CDR2 YSYEKL.

The chain carries TRBV5-1 and TRBJ2-3, with D unclear. CDR3 size: 14 residues. V lost 0 bases, J lost 5 bases, and 10 bases lay in between. The germline gives CDR1 SGHRS, CDR2 YFSETQ. The CDR3 DNA reads TGCGCCAGCAGCTTGGGAGGAGCCAGAGATACGCAGTATTTT. Translation gives CASSLGGARDTQYF.

This chain links TRBV27 with TRBJ1-4, with D perhaps TRBD1 (5 bases). V was cut by 3 bases and J by 7 bases, with 12 bases left in between. CDR1 MNHEY and CDR2 SMNVEV come from the germline V gene (reference sequence). The CDR3 covers 14 residues. CDR3 sequence: CASSLAGLGEKLFF. CDR3 coding DNA: TGTGCCAGCAGTTTGGCGGGACTGGGTGAAAAACTGTTTTTT.

The rearrangement uses TRBV6-1 and TRBJ1-5, with a possible D match to TRBD1 (6 bases). Germline V gene data show CDR1 as MNHNS and CDR2 as SASEGT. Trimming took 5 bases from V and 3 from J, leaving 14 bases between them. The CDR3 contains 15 residues. CDR3 nucleotides: TGTGCCAGCAGTATGACACAGGGCGCCAATCAGCCCCAGCATTTT. It specifies CASSMTQGANQPQHF.

The chain uses TRBV18 and TRBJ1-2; D gene uncertain. The CDR3 sequence is 14 residues long. With 2 bases removed from V and 5 bases from J, the gap between germline ends came to 12 bases. Germline V gene data show CDR1 as KGHSH and CDR2 as LQKENI. In DNA form, the CDR3 reads TGTGCCAGCTCACCAGGGAGACGGGGATATGGCTACACCTTC. Protein product: CASSPGRRGYGYTF.

This clone was recorded once. The chain employs TRBV25-1 and TRBJ2-2, with D unclear. This CDR3 spans 16 amino acids. With 1 base removed from V and 1 base from J, the gap between germline ends came to 10 bases. Germline V gene data show CDR1 as MGHDK and CDR2 as SYGVNS. CDR3 in DNA: TGTGCCAGCAGTGAATTGAGGATAGGGAACACCGGGGAGCTGTTTTTT. Translation gives CASSELRIGNTGELFF.

J is TRBJ1-2 and V is TRBV5-1; a possible D gene is TRBD1 (5 bases). The CDR3 consists of 13 residues. V was pared by 2 bases and J by 3 bases, with 8 bases between. Per the germline V gene, CDR1 is SGHRS and CDR2 is YFSETQ. In nucleotides, the CDR3 is TGCGCCAGCAGCTTACAGGAATACTATGGCTACACCTTC. Translated, it gives CASSLQEYYGYTF.

This CDR3 reads CASSQETLAGLEQFF. The CDR3 region has the DNA TGTGCCAGCAGCCAAGAAACACTAGCGGGGCTTGAGCAGTTCTTC. The V gene is TRBV4-2, the J gene TRBJ2-1, with TRBD2 matching 10 bases. The V segment lost 0 bases and the J segment 9 bases; nucleotides outside the gene matches: 5. The CDR3 is 15 amino acids. The germline V gene has CDR1 LGHNA and CDR2 YNFKEQ.

The chain employs TRBV19 and TRBJ2-2; TRBD1 is a possible D gene (5 bases). CDR3 length: 15 residues. CDR1 is LNHDA and CDR2 is SQIVND in the germline V gene (reference sequence). Trimming removed 6 bases at V and 8 bases at J, with 19 bases between. CDR3 DNA: TGTGCCAGTAGGGAGTTGGGGCGAACTGATGGGGAGCTGTTTTTT. Amino acid sequence: CASRELGRTDGELFF. The complete variable domain, with remaining parts taken from reference TRBV19 and TRBJ2-2, reads DGGITQSPKYLFRKEGQNVTLSCEQNLNHDAMYWYRQDPGQGLRLIYYSQIVNDFQKGDIAEGYSVSREKKESFPLTVTSAQKNPTAFYLCASRELGRTDGELFFGEGSRLTVL.

The genes are TRBV6-5 and TRBJ1-5; possibly TRBD1 for D (6 bases). The CDR3 is 14 amino acids. V was pared by 5 bases and J by 0 bases, with 8 bases between. Germline-derived CDR1 and CDR2 are MNHEY and SVGAGI. The CDR3 region is CASSPDSSNQPQHF. The CDR3 DNA reads as TGTGCCAGCAGTCCGGACAGTAGCAATCAGCCCCAGCATTTT.

Of note for this clone: Other DNA sequences from this sample encode an identical CDR3 as well. The CDR3 DNA reads TGTGCCAGCAGCGTTAGCGGGACGAGCACAGATACGCAGTATTTT. This encodes CASSVSGTSTDTQYF. This chain uses TRBV9 with TRBJ2-3; 8 bases align to TRBD2. Germline CDR1 reads SGDLS; CDR2 reads YYNGEE. V shed 2 bases and J 0 bases; nucleotides not matched to a gene: 2. This CDR3 contains 15 residues.

J is TRBJ2-1 and V is TRBV13; D is ambiguous. The germline V gene encodes CDR1 PRHDT and CDR2 FYEKMQ (reference sequence). Trimming pared 0 bases from V and 0 bases from J, leaving 12 bases between. This CDR3 contains 17 residues. DNA for the CDR3: TGTGCCAGCAGCTTAGGCAACAGTCTTAGCTCCTACAATGAGCAGTTCTTC. Encoded protein: CASSLGNSLSSYNEQFF.

V usage is TRBV5-1 and J usage is TRBJ2-3; possibly TRBD2 for D (5 bases). Trimming took 4 bases from V and 4 from J, leaving 13 bases between them. CDR1 SGHRS and CDR2 YFSETQ come from the germline V gene. The length of the CDR3 is 14 residues. The DNA of the CDR3 is TGCGCCAGCAGCACCTCCGGGAACCCAGATACGCAGTATTTT. Translating gives CASSTSGNPDTQYF.

This chain links TRBV6-6 with TRBJ2-7, with D perhaps being TRBD1 or TRBD2 (6 bases each). Looked up from germline, CDR1 is MNHNY and CDR2 is SVGAGI (reference sequence). V lost 5 bases, J lost 0 bases, and 14 bases lay in between. The CDR3 consists of 15 residues. In DNA, the CDR3 is TGTGCCAGCAGTCTCTCTCGGGGGCACTCCTACGAGCAGTACTTC. Residues: CASSLSRGHSYEQYF.

The V gene is TRBV30, the J gene TRBJ2-5, with 9 bases lining up with TRBD1. Trimming took 2 bases from V and 5 from J; bases not matched to a gene: 12. CDR1 GTSNPN and CDR2 SVGIG come from the germline V gene (reference sequence). The length of the CDR3 is 16 residues. Written as DNA, the CDR3 is TGTGCCTGGAGTTCAACCGGGACAGGGTCCCGGGAGACCCAGTACTTC. Translated: CAWSSTGTGSRETQYF.

The chain couples TRBV2 to TRBJ2-7; possibly TRBD2 for D (6 bases). The CDR3 length is 15 residues. V shed 6 bases and J shed 2 bases, with 17 bases lying between them. CDR1 is SNHLY and CDR2 is FYNNEI in the germline V gene. The CDR3 spells CASSRRRELTYEQYF. CDR3 sequence (DNA): TGTGCCAGCAGCCGAAGGCGGGAACTGACCTACGAGCAGTACTTC.

The chain recombines TRBV28 with TRBJ1-5; D possibly corresponds to TRBD1 (5 bases). This CDR3 region has 13 residues. Germline CDR1 MDHEN, CDR2 SYDVKM. Deletions cut 5 bases from V and 2 bases from J, with 7 bases between. The CDR3 reads CASSTRGNQPQHF. CDR3 in DNA: TGTGCCAGCAGTACCAGGGGCAATCAGCCCCAGCATTTT. The full variable domain, its missing parts supplied by reference TRBV28 and TRBJ1-5, is DVKVTQSSRYLVKRTGEKVFLECVQDMDHENMFWYRQDPGLGLRLIYFSYDVKMKEKGDIPEGYSVSREKKERFSLILESASTNQTSMYLCASSTRGNQPQHFGDGTRLSIL.